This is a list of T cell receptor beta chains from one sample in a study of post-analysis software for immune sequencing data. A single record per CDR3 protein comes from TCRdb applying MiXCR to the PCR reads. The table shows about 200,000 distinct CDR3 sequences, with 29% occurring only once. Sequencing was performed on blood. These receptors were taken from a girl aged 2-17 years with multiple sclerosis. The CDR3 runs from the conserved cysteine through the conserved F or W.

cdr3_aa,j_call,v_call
CASSLEGHMGDQPQHF,TRBJ1-5,TRBV5-1
CASSWGAVSYEQYF,TRBJ2-7,TRBV12-3/TRBV12-4
CASSARLRLADEQFF,TRBJ2-1,TRBV7-9
CASSGGQGKNIQYF,TRBJ2-4,TRBV9
CSVSNRVGAFF,TRBJ1-1,TRBV29-1
CASSTPTPGRMGNEQFF,TRBJ2-1,TRBV12-3/TRBV12-4
CASSLETGGSYEQYF,TRBJ2-7,TRBV12-3/TRBV12-4
CSVVPETTQYF,TRBJ2-3,TRBV29-1
CASSLAIQGQGSRETQYF,TRBJ2-5,TRBV7-8
CASSRDGIYNEQFF,TRBJ2-1,TRBV7-9
CSAPPVGATDTQYF,TRBJ2-3,TRBV20-1
CASSADPGAGANVLTF,TRBJ2-6,TRBV25-1
CASSRREGRGNEQFF,TRBJ2-1,TRBV7-2
CASSQGLADTQYF,TRBJ2-3,TRBV4-1
CASSEWIGEGTDTQYF,TRBJ2-3,TRBV6-1
CASRWAANTGELFF,TRBJ2-2,TRBV2
CASSQDRRSEAFF,TRBJ1-1,TRBV14
CAIAGHRQGAGSQETQYF,TRBJ2-5,TRBV10-3
CASSLSRVGYGYTF,TRBJ1-2,TRBV27
CASSLARLAGGNEQFF,TRBJ2-1,TRBV7-2
CSAPSRDEQFF,TRBJ2-1,TRBV20-1
CASRRETVGYGYTF,TRBJ1-2,TRBV28
CASRASWETQYF,TRBJ2-5,TRBV28
CSARRGGRNTGELFF,TRBJ2-2,TRBV20-1
CACSFPYEQYF,TRBJ2-7,TRBV5-1
CASSQEGRARFF,TRBJ2-1,TRBV3-1
CASSLGGDGNIQYF,TRBJ2-4,TRBV27
CASSQTPGLPEKLFF,TRBJ1-4,TRBV7-2
CASSLETGGFNEQFF,TRBJ2-1,TRBV7-7
CASSQLVLTNQPQHF,TRBJ1-5,TRBV4-1
CASSPARLGRADTQYF,TRBJ2-3,TRBV5-1
CAGSPQRTQGYIF,TRBJ1-2,TRBV2
CAISELQGGIAGDEQYF,TRBJ2-7,TRBV10-3
CASGLGGQPQHF,TRBJ1-5,TRBV12-5
CASSLSASTYEQYF,TRBJ2-7,TRBV7-9
CASSPPGTGLAKLFF,TRBJ1-4,TRBV18
CASRRQDLMNTEAFF,TRBJ1-1,TRBV2
CASSQGSFPYF,TRBJ2-7,TRBV28